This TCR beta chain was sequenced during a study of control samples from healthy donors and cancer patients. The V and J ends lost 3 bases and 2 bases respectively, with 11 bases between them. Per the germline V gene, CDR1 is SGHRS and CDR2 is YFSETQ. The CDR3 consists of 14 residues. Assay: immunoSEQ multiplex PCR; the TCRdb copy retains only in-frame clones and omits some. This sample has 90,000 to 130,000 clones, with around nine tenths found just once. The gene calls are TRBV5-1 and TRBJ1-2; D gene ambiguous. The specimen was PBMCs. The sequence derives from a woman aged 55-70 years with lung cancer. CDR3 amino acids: CASSSVDWNYGYTF. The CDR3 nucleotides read TGCGCCAGCAGCTCCGTCGACTGGAACTATGGCTACACCTTC.